The 20 T cell receptor beta chains below were found in one sample sequenced in a study of CD4 and CD8 cells across lung adenocarcinoma regions. TCRdb re-analysed the PCR reads in MiXCR, keeping a single row per CDR3 protein. The profile shows 15,000 to 20,000 distinct CDR3 sequences, approximately 50% of them singletons. Sequencing used CD8+ T cells from the margin of a lung tumor. These receptors all come from a male donor with lung adenocarcinoma. The CD4 and CD8 labels of this study may be unreliable.

Only a few counts were recorded for this clonotype. The chain carries TRBV10-3 and TRBJ2-1; possibly TRBD2 for D (6 bases). V gave up 4 bases and J gave up 4 bases, with 11 bases separating them. The CDR3 has 14 amino acids. Germline assignment: CDR1 ENHRY and CDR2 SYGVKD. CDR3 coding DNA: TGTGCCATCAGTGGGGGGGAAGGGTACAATGAGCAGTTCTTC. This translates into CAISGGEGYNEQFF.

This clonotype was observed a handful of times. This sequence joins TRBV7-2 and TRBJ1-1; maybe TRBD1 (5 bases). CDR1 SGHTA and CDR2 FQGNSA come from the germline V gene. The CDR3 extends over 14 amino acids. The V and J ends lost 1 base and 5 bases respectively, with 11 bases between them. The CDR3 region has the DNA TGTGCCAGCAGCTTAGATCAGGGTCGAACTGAAGCTTTCTTT. Amino acid sequence: CASSLDQGRTEAFF. Using reference TRBV7-2 and TRBJ1-1 for the parts outside the CDR3, the full variable domain is GAGVSQSPSNKVTEKGKDVELRCDPISGHTALYWYRQSLGQGLEFLIYFQGNSAPDKSGLPSDRFSAERTGGSVSTLTIQRTQQEDSAVYLCASSLDQGRTEAFFGQGTRLTVV.

As concerns this clonotype: At one end, the junction sequence differs from germline, possibly due to a read error. This rearrangement joins TRBV6-1 to TRBJ2-5; the D gene could be TRBD1 or TRBD2 (7 bases each). CDR1 is MNHNS and CDR2 is SASEGT in the germline V gene. This CDR3 is 15 amino acids long. CDR3 nucleotides: TGTGCCGGCAGTCCAGGGGGGGGTGACCGAGATACCCAGTATTTC. This sequence encodes CAGSPGGGDRDTQYF.

In this sample, this clonotype turned up many times. The chain joins TRBV5-1 to TRBJ2-1; 9 bases are shared with TRBD1. V lost 1 base and J lost 0; bases outside the gene matches: 14. Germline V lookup: CDR1 SGHRS, CDR2 YFSETQ. The CDR3 is 20 residues long. In DNA, the CDR3 is TGCGCCAGCAGCTTGACCGGGACAGGGAGATGGCGGGCCTCCTACAATGAGCAGTTCTTC. It codes for CASSLTGTGRWRASYNEQFF. The variable domain in full, with the rest retrieved from reference TRBV5-1 and TRBJ2-1, is KAGVTQTPRYLIKTRGQQVTLSCSPISGHRSVSWYQQTPGQGLQFLFEYFSETQRNKGNFPGRFSGRQFSNSRSEMNVSTLELGDSALYLCASSLTGTGRWRASYNEQFFGPGTRLTVL.

V is TRBV6-1 and J is TRBJ2-4; no firm D call. The CDR3 covers 16 residues. Germline lookup yields CDR1 MNHNS and CDR2 SASEGT. V lost 8 bases to trimming and J lost 13 bases, with 30 bases between them. The CDR3 spells CASRVSGLWAKDTQYF. In nucleotides, the CDR3 is TGTGCCAGCCGTGTCTCCGGGCTGTGGGCCAAAGATACGCAGTACTTC.

There are a few counts of this clonotype. V gene TRBV4-1 combines with J gene TRBJ2-1; no firm D call. V lost 5 bases and J 2 bases, leaving 16 bases between the germline ends. Germline V gene lookup returns CDR1 MGHRA and CDR2 YSYEKL. This CDR3 has 16 amino acids. This CDR3 reads CASSSRTGPPYNEQFF. Here the CDR3 DNA reads TGCGCCAGCAGCTCCCGAACCGGGCCCCCCTACAATGAGCAGTTCTTC.

This clonotype appeared a few times. The genes are TRBV9 and TRBJ2-1, with D possibly being TRBD1 or TRBD2 (5 bases each). Trimming removed 4 bases from V and 5 bases from J, with 13 bases in between. The V gene's germline CDR1 is SGDLS and CDR2 YYNGEE. The CDR3 runs to 14 residues. CDR3 residues: CASSPGTHNNEQFF. CDR3 sequence (DNA): TGTGCCAGCAGCCCCGGGACCCACAACAATGAGCAGTTCTTC.

On this clonotype itself: Relative to the germline gene, one junction end is altered; a read error may explain this. The chain recombines TRBV6-1 with TRBJ2-5; 10 bases are a match to TRBD1. Germline assignment: CDR1 MNHNS and CDR2 SASEGT. The length of the CDR3 is 16 residues. CDR3: CASRGAGTGVEETQYF. The DNA of the CDR3 is TGTGCCAGCAGGGGGGCCGGGACAGGGGTTGAGGAGACGCAGTATTTC.

This clonotype was counted many times. This chain connects TRBV10-3 to TRBJ2-7, with D hard to call. The CDR3 totals 11 residues. Trimming removed 6 bases from V and 0 bases from J, with 3 bases in between. Germline lookup yields CDR1 ENHRY and CDR2 SYGVKD. The CDR3 here is CAISNSYEQYF. DNA of the CDR3: TGTGCCATCAGCAACTCCTACGAGCAGTACTTC.

The gene calls are TRBV10-3 and TRBJ2-7; 7 bases fit TRBD2. Germline-derived CDR1 and CDR2 are ENHRY and SYGVKD. The CDR3 contains 12 residues. The ends lost 4 bases at V and 3 bases at J; junction bases unmatched: 0. In DNA form, the CDR3 reads TGTGCCATCAGTGGGACTAGCTACGAGCAGTACTTC. Amino acid sequence: CAISGTSYEQYF.

CDR3 nucleotide sequence: TGCAGTGCTAGAGATCTGGGGGAGGGCCGATACAATGAGCAGTTCTTC. It translates to CSARDLGEGRYNEQFF. The rearrangement links TRBV20-1 to TRBJ2-1, with 7 bases lining up with TRBD2. Germline CDR1 is DFQATT and CDR2 is SNEGSKA (reference sequence). V shed 0 bases, J shed 4 bases, and the junction held 9 bases outside the gene matches. The CDR3 is made up of 16 amino acids.

The J gene is TRBJ1-3, the V gene TRBV4-2; TRBD1 might be the D (6 bases). Trimming removed 3 bases from V and 0 bases from J, with 9 bases in between. The CDR3 spans 15 residues. In germline, CDR1 is LGHNA, CDR2 YNFKEQ. This CDR3 is CASSHDRSSGNTIYF. The DNA of the CDR3 is TGTGCCAGCAGCCACGACAGGAGCTCTGGAAACACCATATATTTT.

In nucleotides, the CDR3 is TGTGCCAGCAGCGCCACAGGGAGGAGATTAAACGAGCAGTACTTC. This codes for CASSATGRRLNEQYF. The chain has TRBV6-1 and TRBJ2-1; D is possibly TRBD1 or TRBD2 (6 bases each). The DNA end is more similar to TRBJ2-7, so the J call may be wrong. Germline loops: CDR1 MNHNS, CDR2 SASEGT. The CDR3 contains 15 residues.

The chain employs TRBV3-1 and TRBJ2-3; a possible D gene is TRBD2 (5 bases). Trimming left V 4 bases short and J 2 bases short, with 13 bases between. Germline CDR1 LGHDT, CDR2 YNNKEL (reference sequence). The CDR3 has 15 residues. The CDR3 loop reads CASSPSSDNTDTQYF. For the CDR3, the DNA is TGTGCCAGCAGCCCTAGCAGCGATAACACAGATACGCAGTATTTT.

Notes on this clonotype: At one end, the junction sequence differs from germline, possibly due to a read error. This chain uses TRBV12-3 or TRBV12-4 with TRBJ2-5, with 9 bases matching TRBD2. The J call is in doubt because the DNA end fits TRBJ2-4 better. The CDR3 has 18 amino acids. The CDR3 spells CASSWAGSGGLAQNIQYF. The CDR3 DNA is TGTGCCAGCAGTTGGGCGGGTAGCGGGGGCTTAGCCCAAAACATTCAGTACTTC.

The V and J genes are TRBV15 and TRBJ1-1, with D unresolved. The CDR3 totals 11 residues. Germline-derived CDR1 and CDR2 are LNHNV and YYDKDF (reference sequence). Trimming took 1 base from V and 8 from J, leaving 5 bases between them. CDR3 nucleotides: TGTGCCACCAGCAGAGCGGGGGAAGCTTTCTTT. It yields the protein CATSRAGEAFF.

The chain couples TRBV4-2 to TRBJ2-5; weak D call: TRBD2 (6 bases). Gene TRBJ2-7 matches the end of the DNA better, so the J call may be wrong. The germline CDR1 and CDR2 sequences are LGHNA and YNFKEQ. The CDR3 contains 13 residues. The chain's CDR3 is CASSPRRDYEQYF. Here the CDR3 DNA reads TGTGCCAGCAGCCCCCGGAGGGACTACGAGCAGTACTTC.

There are many counts of this clonotype. This may stem from a read error, because a much larger clone lies one nucleotide away. The rearrangement links TRBV27 to TRBJ2-7; D is possibly TRBD2 (6 bases). The CDR3 loop spans 13 amino acids. Germline loops: CDR1 MNHEY, CDR2 SMNVEV (reference sequence). CDR3 sequence: CASRRGPDYDQYF. CDR3 sequence (DNA): TGTGCCAGCCGGAGGGGCCCTGACTACGACCAGTACTTC.

This clonotype has more than one count but fewer than ten. The chain joins TRBV10-3 to TRBJ2-3; 8 bases line up with TRBD2. This CDR3 contains 15 residues. Germline CDR1 reads ENHRY; CDR2 reads SYGVKD. After removal of 11 bases from V and 2 bases from J, the junction contained 12 bases not matched to a gene. CDR3 residues: CAARGPSGFTDTQYF. Here the CDR3 DNA reads TGTGCCGCCCGAGGTCCTAGCGGGTTCACAGATACGCAGTATTTT.

The chain links TRBV7-3 to TRBJ2-3; 11 nucleotides align to TRBD2. The CDR3 runs 15 residues. Trimming removed 4 bases from V and 6 bases from J; junction bases left unmatched: 6. The germline gives CDR1 SGHTA, CDR2 FQGTGA. The CDR3 bases are TGTGCCAGCAGCTCTCTAGCGGGAGGCCCCGATACGCAGTATTTT. Protein: CASSSLAGGPDTQYF.